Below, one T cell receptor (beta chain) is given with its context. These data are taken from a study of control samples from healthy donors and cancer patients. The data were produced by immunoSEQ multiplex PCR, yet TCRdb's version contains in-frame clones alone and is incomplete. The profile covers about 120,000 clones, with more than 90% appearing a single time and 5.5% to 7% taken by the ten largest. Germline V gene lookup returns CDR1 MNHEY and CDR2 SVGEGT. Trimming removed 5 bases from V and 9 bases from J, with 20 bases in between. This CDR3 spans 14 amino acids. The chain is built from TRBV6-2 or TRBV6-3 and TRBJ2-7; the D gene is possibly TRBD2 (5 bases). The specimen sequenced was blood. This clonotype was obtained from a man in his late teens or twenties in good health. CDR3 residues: CASSSPRTLGRQYF. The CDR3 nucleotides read TGTGCCAGCAGTAGCCCCCGGACTCTTGGGAGGCAGTACTTC.